This is a list of T cell receptor beta chains from one sample in a study of T-cell memory formation after mild COVID-19. One entry per CDR3 protein results from TCRdb running MiXCR on the 5' RACE reads. The sample contains about 470,000 distinct CDR3 sequences, nearly 25% of which appear only once. Source material: PBMCs or a T cell subset sorted from them (not recorded which). Receptors were obtained from an adult woman who had mild COVID-19 (a few samples of this study predate the infection). Cell type and time point are not known. Both conserved end residues are part of each CDR3. Clone size, where shown, is once, few, many, or a class for clones that have expanded.

V	J	size	CDR3
TRBV6-1	TRBJ2-5	-	CARSDHSGGGETQYF
TRBV12-3/TRBV12-4	TRBJ2-1	few	CASSFSGDSYNEQFF
TRBV7-6	TRBJ1-1	-	CASSLGGASTEAFF
TRBV7-8	TRBJ1-2	-	CASSLNRGIIPYGYTF
TRBV6-5	TRBJ1-1	few	CASSLGGAVYTEAFF
TRBV15	TRBJ2-2	-	CATSRDRGTGELFF
TRBV30	TRBJ2-5	-	CAWSVGSSGETQYF
TRBV20-1	TRBJ1-2	-	CSPLSNYGYTF
TRBV12-3/TRBV12-4	TRBJ2-7	-	CASRPEQGNYEQYF
TRBV4-3	TRBJ2-5	few	CASSPGLAGVEIETQYF
TRBV2	TRBJ2-7	-	CASSETSGSIDEQYF
TRBV9	TRBJ2-3	-	CASSVLVKDTQYF
TRBV4-2	TRBJ2-7	-	CASSRGLAGVGEQYF
TRBV7-6	TRBJ1-5	few	CASSLAGRHDQPQHF
TRBV6-4	TRBJ2-4	few	CASSDSNWDGPNIQYF
TRBV7-9	TRBJ1-5	-	CASSLGLDQPQHF
TRBV7-9	TRBJ1-1	-	CASSTPGVGTEAFF
TRBV7-9	TRBJ1-4	-	CASSFSLEGNEKLFF
TRBV12-3/TRBV12-4	TRBJ2-3	-	CASSLSASGGDTQYF
TRBV29-1	TRBJ2-1	-	CSANRVSYNEQFF
TRBV20-1	TRBJ2-7	many	CSARRDYEQYF
TRBV5-1	TRBJ2-1	many	CASSSGTGTYNEQFF
TRBV11-1	TRBJ1-2	once	CASSSRGEAGGYTF
TRBV7-9	TRBJ2-3	-	CASSITRDVGNTQYF
TRBV5-1	TRBJ2-7	-	CASSLAFSGCGGEQYF
TRBV4-1	TRBJ1-1	-	CASSQRQVSEAFF
TRBV3-1	TRBJ1-2	-	CASSHAGTAMRGYTF
TRBV27	TRBJ2-5	few	CASSMGQRQETQYF
TRBV11-3	TRBJ2-1	-	CASSLAQTRYNEQFF
TRBV20-1	TRBJ2-5	-	CSARDRRGFQETQYF
TRBV9	TRBJ2-7	-	CASSPAPFGRDSYEQYF
TRBV3-1	TRBJ2-1	few	CASSQDQGRGDEQFF
TRBV7-9	TRBJ2-5	-	CASSRIQDRGQETQYF
TRBV6-6	TRBJ1-4	few	CASSYEIGFREKLFF
TRBV3-1	TRBJ1-5	-	CASSQVGGNQPQHF
TRBV4-2	TRBJ2-2	-	CASSQDPGTWAGELFF
TRBV24-1	TRBJ1-5	-	CATGEAGREGQPQHF
TRBV7-2	TRBJ2-4	many	CASSFQRGLTKNIQYF
TRBV7-9	TRBJ2-1	many	CASSFIRDAHNEQFF
TRBV12-3/TRBV12-4	TRBJ2-1	-	CASSSSQGLVNEQFF
TRBV13	TRBJ2-1	few	CASSLASGRALSYNEQFF
TRBV7-9	TRBJ1-2	few	CASSLAGTANYGYTF
TRBV28	TRBJ1-3	-	CASSPIAGQGKGGNTIYF
TRBV4-2	TRBJ2-7	few	CASSQGQVDYEQYF
TRBV7-2	TRBJ2-2	many	CASSPAGGTGELFF
TRBV7-2	TRBJ2-7	-	CASSSDSYYEQYF
TRBV12-3/TRBV12-4	TRBJ2-1	-	CASSFPGARAYNEQFF
TRBV12-3/TRBV12-4	TRBJ1-5	few	CASSFSGNNQPQHF
TRBV12-3/TRBV12-4	TRBJ2-1	-	CASSRRDTYLNEQFF
TRBV10-3	TRBJ2-7	-	CAISENEGAREQYF
TRBV5-8	TRBJ1-2	few	CASSLDRGIYGYTF
TRBV29-1	TRBJ2-3	few	CSVAEGLGTQYF
TRBV5-1	TRBJ2-3	few	CASSGTSGGGDTQYF
TRBV7-9	TRBJ2-5	few	CASSTGLVEETQYF
TRBV24-1	TRBJ2-1	few	CATSGLAENNEQFF
TRBV3-1	TRBJ2-1	few	CASSQEGLPRNNEQFF
TRBV7-9	TRBJ2-2	few	CASSPGQGKNVGELFF
TRBV7-8	TRBJ2-5	many	CASSYPREETQYF